The entry below describes one TCR beta chain. Single viable CD3+CD4+CD8-CD45RO+ cells were sorted as the memory CD4+ T cells. With 1 base removed from V and 5 bases from J, the gap between germline ends came to 20 bases. The CDR3 runs to 17 residues. Per germline, CDR1 SGDLS and CDR2 YYNGEE. Assay: immunoSEQ multiplex PCR; the TCRdb copy retains only in-frame clones and omits some. The repertoire holds under 65,000 clones, with around 78% as singletons. The sample originates from a study of memory CD4+ T cells and cytomegalovirus serostatus. The receptor's source is an adult in good health and CMV-seronegative. V is TRBV9 and J is TRBJ2-3, with no clear D. Specimen: memory CD4+ T cells from blood. The DNA for the CDR3 is TGTGCCAGCAGCGTACAAGGGCCTCCTCAGTCGCTAGATACGCAGTATTTT. Its protein is CASSVQGPPQSLDTQYF.